Listed below are T cell receptor beta chains from one sample, sequenced in a study of blood T cell repertoires in COVID-19. Sequenced by immunoSEQ multiplex PCR; TCRdb stores in-frame clones only, minus some. The table includes around 100,000 clones, 69% detected once. The sample comprised peripheral blood. Source of these receptors: a man older than 75 with acute or convalescent COVID-19. CDR3s include the opening cysteine and the closing phenylalanine or tryptophan. A D gene is named only where the DNA matches it firmly. Some rows have no size entry. The others give once, few or many, or a class for an expanded clone.

NA TRBV24-1 NA CATSHRRNTGELFF
NA TRBV11-2 TRBD1 CASSLGSTGGTDTQYF
NA TRBV5-1 TRBD1 CASSQGTGDSNQPQHF
NA TRBV5-6 NA CASSFPGMNTEAFF
NA TRBV7-2 NA CASSLRQGNTEAFF
few TRBV7-9 NA CASSRGDKYYGYTF
NA TRBV6-5 TRBD2 CASRPRGGYEQYF
NA TRBV5-1 NA CASSLEAGPPSGYTF
NA TRBV15 NA CATTPTPGHTEAFF
NA TRBV2 NA CASRPGLQETQYF
NA TRBV7-2 NA CASSRDFSQETQYF
few TRBV12-3/TRBV12-4 NA CASSFGQPQHF
NA TRBV4-3 TRBD1 CASSQATGGVYAF
NA TRBV29-1 TRBD2 CSVVGGRGYNEQFF
NA TRBV6-2/TRBV6-3 TRBD2 CASSNSPGLRTDTQYF
few TRBV10-3 NA CATYTGNPSSPLHF
many TRBV2 NA CASGTGGELFF
NA TRBV2 TRBD1 CASSVQGALGQPQHF
NA TRBV7-2 NA CASSLAQNSPLHF
NA TRBV6-5 NA CASSQSTKYGNTIYF
NA TRBV10-3 NA CAISGAPAGMNTEAFF
NA TRBV10-2 TRBD2 CASKREAVTDTQYF
NA TRBV2 TRBD1 CASSGRGQDEKLFF
NA TRBV3-1/TRBV3-2 NA CASSRAYEQYF
NA TRBV7-2 NA CASGDPTDTQYF
few TRBV19 TRBD1 CASSLRPRDRAYGYTF
NA TRBV5-1 TRBD2 CASKSSGSEETQYF
NA TRBV6-5 NA CASSYERGTQYF
NA TRBV11-3 TRBD1 CASSLGTGRNSPLHF
few TRBV29-1 NA CSVAFSGANVLTF
NA TRBV5-1 NA CASSTGLTIYEQYF
NA TRBV6-5 NA CASSQRGNTEAFF
few TRBV2 TRBD1 CAGGDRGLYEQYF
few TRBV6-2/TRBV6-3 TRBD1 CASSPGQGYQPQHF
NA TRBV29-1 NA CSVSPVNTEAFF
NA TRBV11-3 TRBD2 CASSSGHSGRGYNEQFF
NA TRBV19 TRBD2 CASSIASGRGSDTQYF
few TRBV5-4 TRBD2 CASSLASSGSYNEQFF
NA TRBV4-3 TRBD2 CASSQDLADTNTGELFF
NA TRBV6-1 TRBD1 CASSGARGSQPQHF
NA TRBV7-7 NA CASSLSAGPGETQYF
NA TRBV27 TRBD1 CASSHIRGQGVHEQYF
once TRBV28 NA CASGWGGNQPQHF
NA TRBV11-2 NA CASSPMGAGYEQYF
NA TRBV7-3 TRBD2 CASSLSGGSEQYF
NA TRBV28 NA CASSLGGTMNTEAFF
NA TRBV27 NA CASSWGGLGTEAFF
NA TRBV15 TRBD2 CATSRDRAGGYQETQYF
NA TRBV29-1 NA CSVETEGDYGYTF